This T cell receptor (beta chain) was sequenced during a study of blood T cell repertoires in COVID-19. Per the original data handling: Cell counts per sample came from amplifying reference gene primers. Only in-frame clones appear in the TCRdb table, and some are missing; sequencing was by immunoSEQ multiplex PCR. The V and J calls and clone size are taken from that table; D and trimming were inferred from the DNA. The table has a few hundred thousand clones, about 88% seen once. V dropped 3 bases and J dropped 0 bases, with 14 bases sitting between them. The CDR3 totals 16 residues. From germline, CDR1 is LNHDA and CDR2 SQIVND (reference sequence).

The sample taken for sequencing was peripheral blood. This clonotype originated in a middle-aged woman who had recovered from COVID-19. The chain uses TRBV19 and TRBJ1-1; D not certain. CDR3 sequence reads: CASSINGVGMNTEAFF. The CDR3 bases are TGTGCCAGTAGTATCAACGGGGTAGGGATGAACACTGAAGCTTTCTTT. The full variable domain, completed using reference TRBV19 and TRBJ1-1, is DGGITQSPKYLFRKEGQNVTLSCEQNLNHDAMYWYRQDPGQGLRLIYYSQIVNDFQKGDIAEGYSVSREKKESFPLTVTSAQKNPTAFYLCASSINGVGMNTEAFFGQGTRLTVV.